The 27 T cell receptor beta chains given below trace back to one sample, sequenced in a study of blood T cell repertoires in COVID-19. Profiling relied on immunoSEQ multiplex PCR, and the TCRdb table lists in-frame clones only, not all of them. This sample yields tens of thousands of clones, of which roughly 82% are seen a single time; 7.6% belongs to the top ten. The sample taken for sequencing was peripheral blood. The receptors were gathered from a human donor in a cohort sampled during active COVID-19.

The chain couples TRBV18 to TRBJ2-7; TRBD2 matches 9 bases. Germline loops: CDR1 KGHSH, CDR2 LQKENI. The CDR3 is 15 amino acids. Trimming took 2 bases from V and 2 from J; bases not matched to a gene: 4. The CDR3 is CASSPFLAGAYEQYF. DNA for the CDR3: TGTGCCAGCTCACCATTTTTAGCGGGAGCCTACGAGCAGTACTTC.

The CDR3 coding sequence is TGTGCCAGCAGCCGCGGCAGGGGGCGTAATAACTATGGCTACACCTTC. Encoded protein: CASSRGRGRNNYGYTF. This sequence joins TRBV9 and TRBJ1-2; 8 nucleotides agree with TRBD1. This CDR3 is 16 amino acids long. The trim removed 4 bases at V and 1 base at J, leaving 9 bases unmatched. Per germline, CDR1 SGDLS and CDR2 YYNGEE.

This sequence joins TRBV5-1 and TRBJ2-5, with 7 bases fitting TRBD1. The CDR3 totals 13 residues. Germline-derived CDR1 and CDR2 are SGHRS and YFSETQ. Germline trimming cut 4 bases from V and 4 bases from J; bases unmatched to any gene: 4. The CDR3 DNA follows: TGCGCCAGCAGCCCAGGGGGATCAGAGACCCAGTACTTC. Encoded protein: CASSPGGSETQYF.

The chain is built from TRBV7-2 and TRBJ1-1; 7 bases align to TRBD1. The CDR3 length is 16 residues. Germline-derived CDR1 and CDR2 are SGHTA and FQGNSA. Trimming at V came to 1 base and at J to 4 bases, leaving 9 bases not matched to a gene. In nucleotides, the CDR3 is TGTGCCAGCAGCTTAGGGCGGACAGGAGAAGTCACTGAAGCTTTCTTT. This gives the protein CASSLGRTGEVTEAFF.

In nucleotides, the CDR3 is TGTGCCAGCAGTTTATCGAGACAGACTTTTAACTATGGCTACACCTTC. The encoded protein is CASSLSRQTFNYGYTF. The chain couples TRBV27 to TRBJ1-2; maybe TRBD1 (5 bases). Trimming shortened V by 0 bases and J by 1 base, and 12 bases separated the two germline ends. There are 16 residues in the CDR3. CDR1 is MNHEY and CDR2 is SMNVEV in the germline V gene (reference sequence).

The chain couples TRBV5-6 to TRBJ2-2; a weak D match, TRBD2 (6 bases). Germline CDR1 SGHDT, CDR2 YYEEEE. V was shortened by 5 bases and J by 4 bases, with 18 bases between the two germline ends. This CDR3 has 16 residues. CDR3 sequence: CASSLLASASTGELFF. The CDR3 DNA reads as TGTGCCAGCAGTTTACTAGCTTCGGCTAGCACCGGGGAGCTGTTTTTT. Full variable domain (missing parts from reference TRBV5-6 and TRBJ2-2): DAGVTQSPTHLIKTRGQQVTLRCSPKSGHDTVSWYQQALGQGPQFIFQYYEEEERQRGNFPDRFSGHQFPNYSSELNVNALLLGDSALYLCASSLLASASTGELFFGEGSRLTVL.

The V and J genes are TRBV5-1 and TRBJ1-1, with 12 bases that match TRBD1. Germline loops: CDR1 SGHRS, CDR2 YFSETQ. The CDR3 spans 14 residues. The trim removed 3 bases at V and 4 bases at J, leaving 1 base unmatched. CDR3: CASSSGQGATEAFF. The CDR3 nucleotides read TGCGCCAGCAGCTCGGGACAGGGGGCCACTGAAGCTTTCTTT. Together with reference TRBV5-1 and TRBJ1-1, the CDR3 gives the full variable domain: KAGVTQTPRYLIKTRGQQVTLSCSPISGHRSVSWYQQTPGQGLQFLFEYFSETQRNKGNFPGRFSGRQFSNSRSEMNVSTLELGDSALYLCASSSGQGATEAFFGQGTRLTVV.

The CDR3 DNA sequence: TGTGCCAGCTCACCTGGCAGTCCCTACGAGCAGTACTTC. Amino acids: CASSPGSPYEQYF. V usage is TRBV18 and J usage is TRBJ2-7; no firm D call. The CDR3 runs 13 residues. The germline gives CDR1 KGHSH, CDR2 LQKENI. V lost 3 bases and J lost 2, with 8 bases in between.

The genes are TRBV10-1 and TRBJ2-1; maybe TRBD2 (5 bases). V was trimmed by 8 bases and J by 5 bases, leaving 13 bases between them. Germline lookup yields CDR1 WNHNN and CDR2 SYGVQD (reference sequence). This CDR3 contains 13 residues. CDR3 loop: CASGRRGNNEQFF. The CDR3, as DNA: TGCGCCAGCGGCCGTCGGGGTAACAATGAGCAGTTCTTC.

The CDR3: CASSPPVGRNEQFF. For the CDR3, the DNA is TGTGCCAGCAGCCCTCCGGTTGGGCGTAATGAGCAGTTCTTC. The J gene is TRBJ2-1, the V gene TRBV9; no firm D call. Trimming removed 4 bases at V and 7 bases at J, with 15 bases between. Germline CDR1 reads SGDLS; CDR2 reads YYNGEE. The CDR3 is 14 residues long.

This clone was counted between two and nine times. The chain links TRBV5-4 to TRBJ2-5; 9 bases map to TRBD2. This CDR3 spans 13 amino acids. Per the germline V gene, CDR1 is SGHNT and CDR2 is YYREEE (reference sequence). Losses at the gene ends were 2 bases for V and 5 bases for J; bases not matched to a gene: 1. Here the CDR3 reads CASSLSGRETQYF. CDR3 bases: TGTGCCAGCAGCTTAAGCGGGAGGGAGACCCAGTACTTC.

This clone has only one observation. The chain has TRBV6-5 and TRBJ2-1; TRBD2 matches at 9 bases. CDR1 MNHEY and CDR2 SVGAGI come from the germline V gene. The CDR3 is 12 amino acids. V gave up 11 bases and J gave up 7 bases; unmatched junction bases: 6. The CDR3 here is CAGGTSRNEQFF. In nucleotides, the CDR3 is TGTGCCGGCGGGACTAGCCGAAATGAGCAGTTCTTC.

The CDR3 sequence: CAWSGERGRAETQYF. In nucleotides, the CDR3 is TGTGCCTGGAGTGGGGAGAGGGGGAGGGCCGAGACCCAGTACTTC. The V gene is TRBV30, the J gene TRBJ2-5, with a tentative D call TRBD2 (7 bases). Germline V gene lookup returns CDR1 GTSNPN and CDR2 SVGIG (reference sequence). Trimming took off 1 base at V and 5 bases at J, with 17 bases between the two ends. The CDR3 has 15 amino acids.

The rearrangement joins TRBV28 to TRBJ1-4; 9 positions agree with TRBD1. The CDR3 is 13 residues long. Germline trimming cut 11 bases from V and 6 bases from J; bases unmatched to any gene: 7. CDR1 and CDR2 (germline): MDHEN, SYDVKM. The CDR3 reads CAVCGTGYEKLFF. In nucleotides, the CDR3 is TGTGCCGTCTGCGGGACAGGGTATGAAAAACTGTTTTTT.

The gene calls are TRBV6-2 or TRBV6-3 and TRBJ2-7; TRBD2 agrees at 14 bases. V was clipped by 6 bases and J by 5 bases; unmatched bases: 6. This CDR3 is 15 amino acids long. Germline-derived CDR1 and CDR2 are MNHEY and SVGEGT. The CDR3 loop is CASSRLAGGPHEQYF. The CDR3 DNA reads as TGTGCCAGCAGCCGACTAGCGGGAGGGCCCCACGAGCAGTACTTC.

V and J are TRBV18 and TRBJ1-1, with 9 bases lining up with TRBD1. Trimming removed 2 bases from V and 7 bases from J; junction bases left unmatched: 5. This CDR3 comprises 14 residues. CDR1 is KGHSH and CDR2 is LQKENI in the germline V gene. The CDR3 reads CASSPGTGGGEAFF. The CDR3 DNA reads as TGTGCCAGCTCACCAGGCACAGGGGGCGGTGAAGCTTTCTTT.

The table lists this clone with a few counts. The chain joins TRBV9 to TRBJ1-2; D may be TRBD1 (6 bases). Per germline, CDR1 SGDLS and CDR2 YYNGEE. Trimming removed 1 base from V and 3 bases from J, with 16 bases in between. The CDR3 sequence is 16 residues long. The CDR3 loop reads CASSVNLQGLDYGYTF. CDR3 coding DNA: TGTGCCAGCAGCGTAAACCTACAGGGTTTGGACTATGGCTACACCTTC.

The chain recombines TRBV4-2 with TRBJ1-4; the D is unclear. V was shortened by 4 bases and J by 3 bases, with 6 bases between the two germline ends. This CDR3 has 13 residues. Germline V lookup: CDR1 LGHNA, CDR2 YNFKEQ. The CDR3 is CASSRGANEKLFF. CDR3 in DNA: TGTGCCAGCAGCCGGGGAGCTAATGAAAAACTGTTTTTT.

V gene TRBV7-3 combines with J gene TRBJ2-1, with 12 bases that match TRBD2. The CDR3 has 18 residues. V was pared by 4 bases and J by 5 bases, with 12 bases of the junction left unmatched. Germline V gives CDR1 SGHTA, CDR2 FQGTGA. DNA of the CDR3: TGTGCCAGCAGCTCGCTAGCGGGAGGGCCCGTAGCGAACAATGAGCAGTTCTTC. Encoded protein: CASSSLAGGPVANNEQFF.

The rearrangement links TRBV29-1 to TRBJ2-5; D gene unclear. Germline CDR1 and CDR2: SQVTM and ANQGSEA. The V end was cut by 5 bases, the J end by 1 base, with 11 bases between. This CDR3 spans 13 amino acids. The CDR3 bases are TGCAGCGTTATGGTGGAGTTCCAAGAGACCCAGTACTTC. It specifies CSVMVEFQETQYF.

This clone was picked up a small number of times. The V call is TRBV19, the J call TRBJ2-3; 7 bases are shared with TRBD2. Per the germline V gene, CDR1 is LNHDA and CDR2 is SQIVND (reference sequence). The CDR3 contains 12 residues. V was clipped by 9 bases and J by 8 bases; unmatched bases: 8. CDR3 loop: CARTSRHSTQYF. DNA for the CDR3: TGTGCCAGGACTAGCAGGCATTCTACGCAGTATTTT.

In DNA, the CDR3 is TGTGCCAGCAGTGTGGCAGGGGACACCGGGGAGCTGTTTTTT. This encodes CASSVAGDTGELFF. The chain couples TRBV2 to TRBJ2-2; tentative D call: TRBD1 (6 bases). V shed 4 bases and J shed 3 bases, with 9 bases lying between them. The germline V gene encodes CDR1 SNHLY and CDR2 FYNNEI. The CDR3 covers 14 residues. The full variable domain, rest sourced from reference TRBV2 and TRBJ2-2, is EPEVTQTPSHQVTQMGQEVILRCVPISNHLYFYWYRQILGQKVEFLVSFYNNEISEKSEIFDDQFSVERPDGSNFTLKIRSTKLEDSAMYFCASSVAGDTGELFFGEGSRLTVL.

The J gene is TRBJ2-3, the V gene TRBV5-6; TRBD2 matches 13 bases. CDR1 is SGHDT, CDR2 YYEEEE, per germline. The CDR3 sequence is 19 residues long. The trim removed 4 bases at V and 6 bases at J, leaving 17 bases unmatched. The CDR3 is CASSPGGGLAGSGVDTQYF. In DNA, the CDR3 is TGTGCCAGCAGCCCGGGTGGGGGACTAGCGGGATCTGGCGTGGATACGCAGTATTTT.

This sequence joins TRBV15 and TRBJ2-6; a possible D gene is TRBD2 (5 bases). Per the germline V gene, CDR1 is LNHNV and CDR2 is YYDKDF (reference sequence). The germline V and J ends were trimmed by 2 bases and 0 bases, with 5 bases remaining between them. The CDR3 covers 15 residues. CDR3 sequence reads: CATSRTSSGANVLTF. The CDR3 DNA reads as TGTGCCACCAGCAGAACTAGCTCTGGGGCCAACGTCCTGACTTTC.

The chain is built from TRBV24-1 and TRBJ2-2; 12 bases fit TRBD1. Looked up from germline, CDR1 is KGHDR and CDR2 is SFDVKD. The junction had 2 bases not matched to a gene; V was cut back by 3 bases and J by 4 bases. The CDR3 loop spans 16 amino acids. The CDR3 loop reads CATSDTGQGATGELFF. CDR3 in DNA: TGTGCCACCAGTGATACGGGACAGGGGGCCACCGGGGAGCTGTTTTTT.

The chain couples TRBV5-6 to TRBJ2-5; 14 positions agree with TRBD2. The CDR3 spans 15 residues. CDR1 SGHDT and CDR2 YYEEEE come from the germline V gene. V dropped 3 bases and J dropped 4; count of bases not matched to a gene: 2. This chain's CDR3 is CASSWGTSGRETQYF. CDR3 in DNA: TGTGCCAGCAGCTGGGGGACTAGCGGGAGAGAGACCCAGTACTTC.

CDR3 amino acids: CASSFTGPGNTIYF. For the CDR3, the DNA is TGTGCCAGTAGTTTTACAGGGCCTGGAAACACCATATATTTT. The rearrangement links TRBV19 to TRBJ1-3; D may be TRBD1 (6 bases). This CDR3 spans 14 amino acids. Germline CDR1 is LNHDA and CDR2 is SQIVND (reference sequence). Trimming shortened V by 5 bases and J by 2 bases, and 10 bases separated the two germline ends.